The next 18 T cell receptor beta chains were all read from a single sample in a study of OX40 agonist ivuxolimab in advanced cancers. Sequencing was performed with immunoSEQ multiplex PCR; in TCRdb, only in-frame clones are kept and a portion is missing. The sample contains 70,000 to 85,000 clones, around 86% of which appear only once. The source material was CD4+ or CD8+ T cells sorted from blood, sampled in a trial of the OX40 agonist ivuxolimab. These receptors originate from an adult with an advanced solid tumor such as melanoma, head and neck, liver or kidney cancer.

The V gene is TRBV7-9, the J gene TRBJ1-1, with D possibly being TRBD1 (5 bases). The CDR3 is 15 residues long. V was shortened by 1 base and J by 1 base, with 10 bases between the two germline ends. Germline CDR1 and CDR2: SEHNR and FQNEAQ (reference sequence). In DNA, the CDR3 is TGTGCCAGCAGCTTAGGGGAGACAGAGAACACTGAAGCTTTCTTT. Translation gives CASSLGETENTEAFF.

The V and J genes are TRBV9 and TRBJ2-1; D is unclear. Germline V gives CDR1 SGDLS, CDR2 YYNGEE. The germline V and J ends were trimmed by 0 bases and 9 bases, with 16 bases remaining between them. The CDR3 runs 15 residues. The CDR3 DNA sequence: TGTGCCAGCAGCGTAGCTCTGGAAAGGGTGGGTGAGCAGTTCTTC. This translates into CASSVALERVGEQFF.

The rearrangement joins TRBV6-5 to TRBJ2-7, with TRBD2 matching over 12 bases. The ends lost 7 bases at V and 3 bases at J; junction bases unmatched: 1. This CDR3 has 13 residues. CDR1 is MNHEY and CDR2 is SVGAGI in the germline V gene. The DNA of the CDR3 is TGTGCCAGCATGGGACTAGCGGGCTACGAGCAGTACTTC. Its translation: CASMGLAGYEQYF.

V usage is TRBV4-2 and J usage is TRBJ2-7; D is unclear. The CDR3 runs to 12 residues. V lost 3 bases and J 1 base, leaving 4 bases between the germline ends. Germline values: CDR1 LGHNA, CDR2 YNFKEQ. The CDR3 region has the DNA TGTGCCAGCAGCCAGGGTTCCTACGAGCAGTACTTC. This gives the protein CASSQGSYEQYF.

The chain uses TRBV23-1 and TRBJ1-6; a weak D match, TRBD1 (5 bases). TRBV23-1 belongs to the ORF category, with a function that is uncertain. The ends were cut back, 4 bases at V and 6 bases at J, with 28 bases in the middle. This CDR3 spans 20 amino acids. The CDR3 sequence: CASSPDPGLYLVRTNSPLHF. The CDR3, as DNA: TGCGCCAGCAGTCCCGATCCGGGACTTTACCTAGTTCGTACTAATTCACCCCTCCACTTT.

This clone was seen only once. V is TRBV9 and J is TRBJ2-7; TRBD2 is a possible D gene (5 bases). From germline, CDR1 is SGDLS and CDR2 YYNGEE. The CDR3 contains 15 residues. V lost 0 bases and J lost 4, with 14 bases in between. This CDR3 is CASSVAAGLEYEQYF. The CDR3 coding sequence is TGTGCCAGCAGCGTAGCGGCGGGTTTGGAATACGAGCAGTACTTC.

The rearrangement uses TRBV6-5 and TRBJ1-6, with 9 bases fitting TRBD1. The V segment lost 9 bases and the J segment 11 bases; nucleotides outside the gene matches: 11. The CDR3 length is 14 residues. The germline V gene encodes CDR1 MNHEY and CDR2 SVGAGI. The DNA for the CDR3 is TGTGCCAGTAAAACAGGGGGCTTCTCGGCACCCCTCCACTTT. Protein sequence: CASKTGGFSAPLHF.

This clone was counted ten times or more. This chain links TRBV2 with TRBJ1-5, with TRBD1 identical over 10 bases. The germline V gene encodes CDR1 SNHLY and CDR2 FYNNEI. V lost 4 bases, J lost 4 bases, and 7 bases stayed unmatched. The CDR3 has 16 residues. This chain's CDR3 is CASSAPGQGFNQPQHF. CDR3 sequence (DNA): TGTGCCAGCAGTGCACCGGGACAGGGGTTTAATCAGCCCCAGCATTTT.

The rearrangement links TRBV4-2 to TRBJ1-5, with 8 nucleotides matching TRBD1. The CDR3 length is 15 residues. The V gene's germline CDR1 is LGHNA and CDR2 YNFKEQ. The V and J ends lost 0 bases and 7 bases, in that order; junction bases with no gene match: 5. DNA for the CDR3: TGTGCCAGCAGCCAAGAGAGGACAGGGAGGCAGCCCCAGCATTTT. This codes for CASSQERTGRQPQHF.

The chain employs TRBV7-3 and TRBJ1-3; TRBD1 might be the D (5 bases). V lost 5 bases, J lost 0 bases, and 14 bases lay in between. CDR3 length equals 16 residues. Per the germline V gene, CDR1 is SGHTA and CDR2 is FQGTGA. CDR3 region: CASSAYRPLSGNTIYF. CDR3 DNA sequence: TGTGCCAGCAGCGCATACAGGCCACTCTCTGGAAACACCATATATTTT.

The CDR3 sequence: CASSYGTVTYEQYF. In nucleotides, the CDR3 is TGTGCCAGCAGCTATGGGACTGTCACCTACGAGCAGTACTTC. The chain combines TRBV7-9 with TRBJ2-7; D might be TRBD2 (6 bases). Trimming cost V 4 bases and J 2 bases, with 12 bases left between them. Germline CDR1 and CDR2: SEHNR and FQNEAQ (reference sequence). The CDR3 extends over 14 amino acids. The variable domain in full, completed from reference TRBV7-9 and TRBJ2-7, reads DTGVSQNPRHKITKRGQNVTFRCDPISEHNRLYWYRQTLGQGPEFLTYFQNEAQLEKSRLLSDRFSAERPKGSFSTLEIQRTEQGDSAMYLCASSYGTVTYEQYFGPGTRLTVT.

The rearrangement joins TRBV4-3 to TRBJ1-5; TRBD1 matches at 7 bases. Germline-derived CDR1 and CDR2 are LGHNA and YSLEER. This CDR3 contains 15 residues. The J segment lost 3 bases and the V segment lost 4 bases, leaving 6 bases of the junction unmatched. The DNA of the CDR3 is TGCGCCAGCAGCCGCTTAGACAGGGTCAATCAGCCCCAGCATTTT. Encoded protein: CASSRLDRVNQPQHF.

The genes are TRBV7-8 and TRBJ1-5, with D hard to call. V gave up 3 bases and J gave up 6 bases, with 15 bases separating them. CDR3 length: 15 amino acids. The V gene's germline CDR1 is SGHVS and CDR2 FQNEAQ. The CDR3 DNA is TGTGCCAGCAGCTTTGGCAGTCCATTCAGTCAGCCCCAGCATTTT. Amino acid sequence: CASSFGSPFSQPQHF.

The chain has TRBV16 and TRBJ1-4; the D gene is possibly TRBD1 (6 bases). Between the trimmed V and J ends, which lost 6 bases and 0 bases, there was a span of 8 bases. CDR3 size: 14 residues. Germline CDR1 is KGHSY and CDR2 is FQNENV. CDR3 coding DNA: TGTGCCAGCAGTAGACAGGCAACTAATGAAAAACTGTTTTTT. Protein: CASSRQATNEKLFF. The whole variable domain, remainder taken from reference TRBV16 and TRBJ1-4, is GEEVAQTPKHLVRGEGQKAKLYCAPIKGHSYVFWYQQVLKNEFKFLISFQNENVFDETGMPKERFSAKCLPNSPCSLEIQATKLEDSAVYFCASSRQATNEKLFFGSGTQLSVL.

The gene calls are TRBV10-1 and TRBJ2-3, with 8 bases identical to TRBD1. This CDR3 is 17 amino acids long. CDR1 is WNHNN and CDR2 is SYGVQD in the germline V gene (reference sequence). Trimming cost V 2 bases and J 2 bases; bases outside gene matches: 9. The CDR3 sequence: CASSEAYDRGNTDTQYF. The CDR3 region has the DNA TGCGCCAGCAGTGAGGCGTATGACAGGGGCAACACAGATACGCAGTATTTT.

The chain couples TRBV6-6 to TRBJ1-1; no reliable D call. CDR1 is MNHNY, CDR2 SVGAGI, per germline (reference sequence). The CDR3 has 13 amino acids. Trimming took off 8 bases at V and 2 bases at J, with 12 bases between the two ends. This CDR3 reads CASQPSLNTEAFF. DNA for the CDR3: TGTGCCAGCCAACCCAGTCTTAACACTGAAGCTTTCTTT.

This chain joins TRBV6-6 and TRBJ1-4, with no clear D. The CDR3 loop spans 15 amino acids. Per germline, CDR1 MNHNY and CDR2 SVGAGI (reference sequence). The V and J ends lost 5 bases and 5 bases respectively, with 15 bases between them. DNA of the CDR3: TGTGCCAGCAGTCCTCGACCCGGCCTGAATGAAAAACTGTTTTTT. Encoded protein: CASSPRPGLNEKLFF.

The CDR3 loop reads CASTPTRNTDTQYF. In DNA form, the CDR3 reads TGTGCCAGTACCCCTACTAGAAACACAGATACGCAGTATTTT. The rearrangement links TRBV19 to TRBJ2-3; possible D gene TRBD2, 5 bases. The V gene's germline CDR1 is LNHDA and CDR2 SQIVND (reference sequence). V gave up 7 bases and J gave up 2 bases, with 13 bases separating them. This CDR3 comprises 14 residues.